The rows below give T cell receptor beta chains drawn from one sample of a study of CD8+CD57+ T cells in acquired aplastic anemia. Via MiXCR, TCRdb re-called the reads, giving one row per CDR3 protein. This table holds a few hundred thousand distinct CDR3 sequences, over 60% found once. The sequenced sample consisted of sorted CD4+, CD8+, or CD8+CD57+ T cells (not recorded which) from PBMCs. The receptor source for this set is a human donor in good health. Both conserved end residues are part of each CDR3. A D gene is named only where the DNA matches it firmly. Not all rows give a size; the values are once, few, many and, for expanded clones, a class.

once,TRBJ1-5,TRBV20-1,13,-,TGCAGTGCTAGGGACGGTAGCAATCAGCCCCAGCATTTT,CSARDGSNQPQHF
many,TRBJ2-7,TRBV7-3,15,TRBD2,TGTGCCAGCAGCGAACTAGCGGGAGTTCGGTACGAGCAGTACTTC,CASSELAGVRYEQYF
many,TRBJ1-1,TRBV7-9,16,-,TGTGCCAGCAGCGGGGGGATAAGAATAAGTTTTGGGGAGGCTTTCTTT,CASSGGIRISFGEAFF
-,TRBJ2-3,TRBV7-9,20,TRBD2,TGTGCCAGCAGCTCGACAACCGGGACTAGCGGGGGGACAGACACAGATACGCAGTATTTT,CASSSTTGTSGGTDTDTQYF
-,TRBJ2-1,TRBV10-3,14,-,TGTGCCATCAGTGAGGGTCGCTACTACAATGAGCAGTTCTTC,CAISEGRYYNEQFF
-,TRBJ2-3,TRBV20-1,16,TRBD1,TGCAGTGCTAGAGATGGGAGAGGGGGCAGCACAGATACGCAGTATTTT,CSARDGRGGSTDTQYF
-,TRBJ2-7,TRBV7-8,11,-,TGTGCCAGCAGCTTAAATAGCGAGCAGTACTTC,CASSLNSEQYF
-,TRBJ2-3,TRBV7-3,17,TRBD1,TGTGCCAGCAGCCGCCCCGGGACAGGGGGTAGCACAGATACGCAGTATTTT,CASSRPGTGGSTDTQYF
-,TRBJ2-3,TRBV7-2,19,TRBD2,TGTGCCAGCAGCTTAGATCGCCCACTAGCGGGGGGGCCGGTAGATACGCAGTATTTT,CASSLDRPLAGGPVDTQYF
-,TRBJ1-2,TRBV2,12,-,TGTGCTAGCGCCGGTCCAGGCTATGGCTACACCTTC,CASAGPGYGYTF
-,TRBJ1-1,TRBV19,15,-,TGTGCCAGTAGTATAGTAGGGGGAGGGAGGACTGAAGCTTTCTTT,CASSIVGGGRTEAFF
-,TRBJ1-4,TRBV7-2,12,-,TGTGCCAGCAGCTTATTCGGGGAGGAACTGTTTTTT,CASSLFGEELFF
-,TRBJ1-5,TRBV5-1,14,TRBD1,TGCGCCAGCAGTCCCGGGACAGGGTTTCAGCCCCAGCATTTT,CASSPGTGFQPQHF
few,TRBJ2-7,TRBV4-1,14,TRBD1,TGCGCCAGCAGCCAGGATAGCAGGGGGTACGAGCAGTACTTC,CASSQDSRGYEQYF
-,TRBJ2-5,TRBV2,11,-,TGTGCCAGCGATCAGCAAGAGACCCAGTACTTC,CASDQQETQYF
-,TRBJ2-7,TRBV29-1,13,-,TGCAGCGTCCGGGACGTAGACTCCTACGAGCAGTACTTC,CSVRDVDSYEQYF
-,TRBJ2-1,TRBV2,12,-,TGTGCCAGCACCAAGCGGGACAATGAGCAGTTCTTC,CASTKRDNEQFF
-,TRBJ1-2,TRBV4-2,15,-,TGTGCCAGCAGCCAAGCCTCGGGGGGGACCTATGGCTACACCTTC,CASSQASGGTYGYTF
-,TRBJ2-5,TRBV20-1,13,TRBD2,TGCAGTGCTAGGGGAGGGCCCCAAGAGACCCAGTACTTC,CSARGGPQETQYF
many,TRBJ2-3,TRBV29-1,15,-,TGCAGCGTTGAGGCTGGTAGCGGAATCACAGATACGCAGTATTTT,CSVEAGSGITDTQYF
-,TRBJ2-6,TRBV10-3,15,-,TGTGCCATCAGCCAGGGGCGGCCTGGGGCCAACGTCCTGACTTTC,CAISQGRPGANVLTF
once,TRBJ2-3,TRBV7-7,16,TRBD2,TGTGCCAGCAGCTTAAATAGCGGGACGGGGGCAGATACGCAGTATTTT,CASSLNSGTGADTQYF